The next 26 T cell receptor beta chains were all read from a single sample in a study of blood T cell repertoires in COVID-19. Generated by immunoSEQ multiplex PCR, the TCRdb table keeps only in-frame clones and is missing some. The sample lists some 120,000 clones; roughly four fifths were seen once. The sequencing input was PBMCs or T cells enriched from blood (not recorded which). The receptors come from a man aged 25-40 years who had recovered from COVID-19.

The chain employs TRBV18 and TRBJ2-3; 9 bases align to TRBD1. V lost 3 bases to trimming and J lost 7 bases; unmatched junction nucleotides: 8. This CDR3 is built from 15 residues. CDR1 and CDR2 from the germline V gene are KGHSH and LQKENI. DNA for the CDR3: TGTGCCAGCTCACCCCCGGGACAGGGTGGAAATACGCAGTATTTT. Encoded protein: CASSPPGQGGNTQYF.

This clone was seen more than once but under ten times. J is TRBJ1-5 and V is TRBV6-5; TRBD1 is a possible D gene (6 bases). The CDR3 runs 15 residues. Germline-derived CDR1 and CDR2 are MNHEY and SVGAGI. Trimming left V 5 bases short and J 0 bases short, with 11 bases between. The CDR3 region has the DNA TGTGCCAGCAGTAAGACAGGTGTTAGCAATCAGCCCCAGCATTTT. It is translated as CASSKTGVSNQPQHF.

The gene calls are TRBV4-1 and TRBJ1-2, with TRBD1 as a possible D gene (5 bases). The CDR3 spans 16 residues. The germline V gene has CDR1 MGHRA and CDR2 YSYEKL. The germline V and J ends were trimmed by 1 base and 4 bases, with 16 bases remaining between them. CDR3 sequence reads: CASSQVVTAGPYGYTF. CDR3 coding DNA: TGCGCCAGCAGCCAAGTCGTCACGGCAGGGCCCTATGGCTACACCTTC.

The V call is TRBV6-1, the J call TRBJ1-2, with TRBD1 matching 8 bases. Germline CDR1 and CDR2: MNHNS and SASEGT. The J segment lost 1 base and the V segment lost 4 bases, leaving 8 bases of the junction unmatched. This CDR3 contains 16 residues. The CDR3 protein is CASSGEAGGLNYGYTF. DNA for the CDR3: TGTGCCAGCAGTGGAGAAGCAGGGGGCCTTAACTATGGCTACACCTTC.

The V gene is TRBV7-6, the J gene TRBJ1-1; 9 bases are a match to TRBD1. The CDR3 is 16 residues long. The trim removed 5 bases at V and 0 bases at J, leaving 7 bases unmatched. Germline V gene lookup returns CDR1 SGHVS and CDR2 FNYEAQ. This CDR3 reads CASSPSTGGLNTEAFF. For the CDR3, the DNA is TGTGCCAGCAGCCCATCCACAGGGGGCTTGAACACTGAAGCTTTCTTT.

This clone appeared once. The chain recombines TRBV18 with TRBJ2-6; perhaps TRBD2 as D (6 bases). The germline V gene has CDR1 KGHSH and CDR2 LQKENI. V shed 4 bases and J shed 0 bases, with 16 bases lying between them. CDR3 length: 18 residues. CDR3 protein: CASSHSGTSPSGANVLTF. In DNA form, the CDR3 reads TGTGCCAGCTCACACTCCGGGACTTCCCCCTCTGGGGCCAACGTCCTGACTTTC. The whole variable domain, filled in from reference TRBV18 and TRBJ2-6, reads NAGVMQNPRHLVRRRGQEARLRCSPMKGHSHVYWYRQLPEEGLKFMVYLQKENIIDESGMPKERFSAEFPKEGPSILRIQQVVRGDSAAYFCASSHSGTSPSGANVLTFGAGSRLTVL.

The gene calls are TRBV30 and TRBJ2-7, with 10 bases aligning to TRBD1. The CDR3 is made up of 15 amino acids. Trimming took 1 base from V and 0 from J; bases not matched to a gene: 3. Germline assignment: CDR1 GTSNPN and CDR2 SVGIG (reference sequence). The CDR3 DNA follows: TGTGCCTGGAGTGGACAGGGGGCAAGCTCCTACGAGCAGTACTTC. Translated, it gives CAWSGQGASSYEQYF.

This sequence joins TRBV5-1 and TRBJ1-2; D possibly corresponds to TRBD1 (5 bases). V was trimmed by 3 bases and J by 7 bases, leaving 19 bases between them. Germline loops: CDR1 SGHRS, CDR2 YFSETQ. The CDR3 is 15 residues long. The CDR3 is CASSWTRTSGGGYTF. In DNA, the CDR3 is TGCGCCAGCAGCTGGACCAGGACAAGCGGGGGTGGCTACACCTTC.

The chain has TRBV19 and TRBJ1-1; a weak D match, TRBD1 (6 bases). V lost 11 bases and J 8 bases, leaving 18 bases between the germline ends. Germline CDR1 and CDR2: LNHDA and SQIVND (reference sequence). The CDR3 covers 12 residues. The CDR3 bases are TGTGCCGTCCGAGGGGGACACTACGAAGCTTTCTTT. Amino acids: CAVRGGHYEAFF.

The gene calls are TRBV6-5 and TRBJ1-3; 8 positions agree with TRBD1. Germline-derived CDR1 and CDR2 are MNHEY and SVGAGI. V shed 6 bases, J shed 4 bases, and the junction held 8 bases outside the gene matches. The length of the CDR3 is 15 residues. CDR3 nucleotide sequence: TGTGCCAGCAGCCGCCAACAGGGGGGCGGAAACACCATATATTTT. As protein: CASSRQQGGGNTIYF.

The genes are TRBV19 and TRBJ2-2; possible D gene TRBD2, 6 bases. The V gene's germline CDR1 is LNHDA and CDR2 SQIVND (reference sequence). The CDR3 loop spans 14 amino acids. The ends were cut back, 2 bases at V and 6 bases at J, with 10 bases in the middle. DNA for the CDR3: TGTGCCAGTAGTATACGGGAGTGGTCCGGGGAGCTGTTTTTT. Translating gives CASSIREWSGELFF.

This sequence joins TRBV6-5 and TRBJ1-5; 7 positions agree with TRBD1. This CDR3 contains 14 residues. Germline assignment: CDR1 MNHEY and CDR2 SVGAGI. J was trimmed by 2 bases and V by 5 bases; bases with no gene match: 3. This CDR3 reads CASSPTGGNQPQHF. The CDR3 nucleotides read TGTGCCAGCAGTCCCACAGGGGGCAATCAGCCCCAGCATTTT.

CDR3 DNA sequence: TGTGCCAGCAGCGGGAGGGCAGGTGGCAATAGTCCTGAAGCTTTCTTT. This codes for CASSGRAGGNSPEAFF. This chain joins TRBV7-8 and TRBJ1-1; D uncertain. Germline V gene lookup returns CDR1 SGHVS and CDR2 FQNEAQ. The V end was cut by 5 bases, the J end by 6 bases, with 22 bases between. The CDR3 has 16 residues.

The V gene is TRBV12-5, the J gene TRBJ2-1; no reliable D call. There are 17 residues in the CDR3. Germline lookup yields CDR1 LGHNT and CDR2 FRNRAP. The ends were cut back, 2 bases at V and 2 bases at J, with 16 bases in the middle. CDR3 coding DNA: TGTGCTAGTGGTTTGTTTATATTGGCAGTAACCTACAATGAGCAGTTCTTC. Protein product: CASGLFILAVTYNEQFF.

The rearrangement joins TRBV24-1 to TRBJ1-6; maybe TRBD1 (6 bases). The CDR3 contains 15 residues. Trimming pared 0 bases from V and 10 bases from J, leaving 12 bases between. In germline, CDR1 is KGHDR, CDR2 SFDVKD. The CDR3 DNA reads TGTGCCACCAGTGATTTGGTAAGGGGGGGATCACCCCTCCACTTT. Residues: CATSDLVRGGSPLHF.

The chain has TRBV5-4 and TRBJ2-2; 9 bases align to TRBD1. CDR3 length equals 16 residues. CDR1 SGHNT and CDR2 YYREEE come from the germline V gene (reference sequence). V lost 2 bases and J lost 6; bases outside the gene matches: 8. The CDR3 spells CASSFPGQGIAGELFF. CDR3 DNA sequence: TGTGCCAGCAGCTTCCCGGGACAGGGTATTGCCGGGGAGCTGTTTTTT.

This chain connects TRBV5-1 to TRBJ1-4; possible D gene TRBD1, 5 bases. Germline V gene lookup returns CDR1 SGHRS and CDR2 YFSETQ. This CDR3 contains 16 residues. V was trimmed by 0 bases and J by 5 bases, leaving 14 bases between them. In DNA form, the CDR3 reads TGCGCCAGCAGCTTGGGGCAAGGCAGACAGAATGAAAAACTGTTTTTT. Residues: CASSLGQGRQNEKLFF. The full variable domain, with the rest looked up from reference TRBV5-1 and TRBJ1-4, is KAGVTQTPRYLIKTRGQQVTLSCSPISGHRSVSWYQQTPGQGLQFLFEYFSETQRNKGNFPGRFSGRQFSNSRSEMNVSTLELGDSALYLCASSLGQGRQNEKLFFGSGTQLSVL.

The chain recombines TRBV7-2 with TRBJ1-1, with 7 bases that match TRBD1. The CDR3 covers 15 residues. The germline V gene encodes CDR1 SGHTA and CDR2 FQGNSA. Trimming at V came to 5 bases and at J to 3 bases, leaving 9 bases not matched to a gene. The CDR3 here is CASSLSPTGHTEAFF. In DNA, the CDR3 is TGTGCCAGCAGCCTTTCGCCGACAGGGCACACTGAAGCTTTCTTT.

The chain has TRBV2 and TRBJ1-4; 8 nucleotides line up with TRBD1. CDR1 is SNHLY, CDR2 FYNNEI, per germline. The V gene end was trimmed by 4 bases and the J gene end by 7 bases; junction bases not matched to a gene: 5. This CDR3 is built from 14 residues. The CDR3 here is CASSGGRGREKLFF. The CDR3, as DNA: TGTGCCAGCAGTGGGGGCAGGGGGCGTGAAAAACTGTTTTTT.

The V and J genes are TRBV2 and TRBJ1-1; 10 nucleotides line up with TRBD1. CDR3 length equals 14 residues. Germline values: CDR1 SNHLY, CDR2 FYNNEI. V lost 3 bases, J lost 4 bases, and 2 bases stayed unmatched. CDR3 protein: CASSEGQGSTEAFF. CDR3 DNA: TGTGCCAGCAGTGAGGGACAGGGGAGCACTGAAGCTTTCTTT.

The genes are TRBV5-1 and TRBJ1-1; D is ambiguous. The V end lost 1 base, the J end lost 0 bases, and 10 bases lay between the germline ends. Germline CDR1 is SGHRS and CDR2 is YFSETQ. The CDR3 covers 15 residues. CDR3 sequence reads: CASSLSPLMNTEAFF. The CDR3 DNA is TGCGCCAGCAGCTTGTCGCCGCTAATGAACACTGAAGCTTTCTTT.

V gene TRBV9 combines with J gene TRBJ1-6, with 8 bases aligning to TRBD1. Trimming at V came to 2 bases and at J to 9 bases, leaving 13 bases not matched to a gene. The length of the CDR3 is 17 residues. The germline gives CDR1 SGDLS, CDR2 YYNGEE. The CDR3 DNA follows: TGTGCCAGCAGCGTTGAAGTATCCGGGACAGGAGTTTCACCCCTCCACTTT. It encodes CASSVEVSGTGVSPLHF. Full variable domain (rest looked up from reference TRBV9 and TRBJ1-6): DSGVTQTPKHLITATGQRVTLRCSPRSGDLSVYWYQQSLDQGLQFLIQYYNGEERAKGNILERFSAQQFPDLHSELNLSSLELGDSALYFCASSVEVSGTGVSPLHFGNGTRLTVT.

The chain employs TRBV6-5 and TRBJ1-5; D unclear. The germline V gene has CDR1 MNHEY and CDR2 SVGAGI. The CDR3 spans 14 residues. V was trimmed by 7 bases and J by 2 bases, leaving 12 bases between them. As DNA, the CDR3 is TGTGCCAGCACTCCAAATTCAGGCAATCAGCCCCAGCATTTT. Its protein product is CASTPNSGNQPQHF.

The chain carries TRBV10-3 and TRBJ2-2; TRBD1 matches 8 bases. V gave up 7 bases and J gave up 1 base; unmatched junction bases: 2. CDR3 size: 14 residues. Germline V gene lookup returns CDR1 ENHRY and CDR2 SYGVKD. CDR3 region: CAITGQGNTGELFF. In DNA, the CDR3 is TGTGCCATCACAGGACAGGGGAACACCGGGGAGCTGTTTTTT.

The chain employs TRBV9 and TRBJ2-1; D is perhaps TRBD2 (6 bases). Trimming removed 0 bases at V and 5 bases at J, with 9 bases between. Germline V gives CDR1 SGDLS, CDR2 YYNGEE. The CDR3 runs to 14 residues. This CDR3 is CASSVEGLDNEQFF. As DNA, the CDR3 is TGTGCCAGCAGCGTAGAGGGACTCGACAATGAGCAGTTCTTC.

CDR3 sequence: CASSIRTGEYEQYF. Here the CDR3 DNA reads TGTGCCAGTAGTATTCGGACAGGGGAGTACGAGCAGTACTTC. The chain carries TRBV19 and TRBJ2-7; 9 bases line up with TRBD1. After removal of 3 bases from V and 4 bases from J, the junction contained 4 bases not matched to a gene. Germline loops: CDR1 LNHDA, CDR2 SQIVND (reference sequence). This CDR3 is 14 amino acids long.